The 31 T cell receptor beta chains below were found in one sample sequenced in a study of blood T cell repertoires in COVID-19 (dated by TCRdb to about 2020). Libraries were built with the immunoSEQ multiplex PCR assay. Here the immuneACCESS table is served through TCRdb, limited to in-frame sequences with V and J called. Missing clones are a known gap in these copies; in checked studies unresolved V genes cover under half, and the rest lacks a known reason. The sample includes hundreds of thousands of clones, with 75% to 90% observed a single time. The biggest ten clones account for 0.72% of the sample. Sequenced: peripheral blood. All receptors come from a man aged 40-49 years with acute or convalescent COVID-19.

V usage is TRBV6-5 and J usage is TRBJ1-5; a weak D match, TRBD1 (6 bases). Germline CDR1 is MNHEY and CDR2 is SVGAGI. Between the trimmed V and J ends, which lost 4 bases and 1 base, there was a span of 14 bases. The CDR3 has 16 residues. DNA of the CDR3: TGTGCCAGCAGTTCCTATCCACAGGGCAGCAATCAGCCCCAGCATTTT. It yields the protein CASSSYPQGSNQPQHF.

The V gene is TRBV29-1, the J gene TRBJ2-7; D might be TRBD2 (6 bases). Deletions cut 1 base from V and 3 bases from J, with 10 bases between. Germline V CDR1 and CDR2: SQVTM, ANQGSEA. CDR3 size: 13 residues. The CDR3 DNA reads TGCAGCGTTGAAGCGGGAGAGGGCTACGAGCAGTACTTC. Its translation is CSVEAGEGYEQYF.

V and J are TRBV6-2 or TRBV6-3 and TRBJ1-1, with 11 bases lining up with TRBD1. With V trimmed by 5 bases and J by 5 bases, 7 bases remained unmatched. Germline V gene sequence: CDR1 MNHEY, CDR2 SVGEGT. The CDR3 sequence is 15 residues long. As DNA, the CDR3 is TGTGCCAGCAGTGCCGGACAGGGGGCCGTGACTGAAGCTTTCTTT. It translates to CASSAGQGAVTEAFF.

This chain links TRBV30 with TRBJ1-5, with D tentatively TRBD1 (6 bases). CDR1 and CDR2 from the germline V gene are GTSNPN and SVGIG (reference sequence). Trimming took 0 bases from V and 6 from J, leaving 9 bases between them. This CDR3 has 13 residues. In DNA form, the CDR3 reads TGTGCCTGGAGTGTTGGGGGGGCTCAGCCCCAGCATTTT. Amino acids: CAWSVGGAQPQHF.

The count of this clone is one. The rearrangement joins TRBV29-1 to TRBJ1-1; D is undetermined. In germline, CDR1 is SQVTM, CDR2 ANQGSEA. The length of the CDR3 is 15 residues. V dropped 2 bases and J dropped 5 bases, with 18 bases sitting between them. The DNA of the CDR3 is TGCAGCGTTGAAACCGGCGAGGGCCTGATTACTGAAGCTTTCTTT. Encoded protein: CSVETGEGLITEAFF.

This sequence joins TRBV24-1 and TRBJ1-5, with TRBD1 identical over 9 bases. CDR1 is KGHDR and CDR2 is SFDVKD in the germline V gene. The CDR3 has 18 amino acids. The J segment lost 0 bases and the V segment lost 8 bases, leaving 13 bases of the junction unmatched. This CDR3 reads CATTHGQGITHSNQPQHF. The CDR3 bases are TGTGCCACCACCCACGGACAGGGGATTACTCATAGCAATCAGCCCCAGCATTTT.

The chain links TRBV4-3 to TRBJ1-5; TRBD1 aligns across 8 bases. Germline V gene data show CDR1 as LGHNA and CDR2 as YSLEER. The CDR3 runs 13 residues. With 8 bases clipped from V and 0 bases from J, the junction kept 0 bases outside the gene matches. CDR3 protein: CASGQGSNQPQHF. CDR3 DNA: TGCGCCAGCGGACAGGGTAGCAATCAGCCCCAGCATTTT.

The CDR3 loop reads CASSGDTLSYEQYF. CDR3 bases: TGTGCCAGTAGTGGGGACACCCTCTCCTACGAGCAGTACTTC. This chain uses TRBV19 with TRBJ2-7; TRBD1 is a possible D gene (6 bases). This CDR3 is built from 14 residues. Trimming removed 5 bases at V and 0 bases at J, with 11 bases between. Germline assignment: CDR1 LNHDA and CDR2 SQIVND (reference sequence).

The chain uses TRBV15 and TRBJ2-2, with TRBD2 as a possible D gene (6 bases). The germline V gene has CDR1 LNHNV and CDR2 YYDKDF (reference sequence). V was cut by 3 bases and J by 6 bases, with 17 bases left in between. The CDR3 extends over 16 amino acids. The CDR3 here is CATSSPERGTPGELFF. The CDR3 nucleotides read TGTGCCACCAGCAGCCCCGAGCGTGGGACTCCCGGGGAGCTGTTTTTT.

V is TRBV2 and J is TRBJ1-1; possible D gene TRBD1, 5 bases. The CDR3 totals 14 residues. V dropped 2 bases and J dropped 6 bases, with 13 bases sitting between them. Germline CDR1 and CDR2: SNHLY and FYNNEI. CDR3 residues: CASSESGEGPEAFF. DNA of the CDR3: TGTGCCAGCAGTGAATCGGGGGAAGGGCCTGAAGCTTTCTTT.

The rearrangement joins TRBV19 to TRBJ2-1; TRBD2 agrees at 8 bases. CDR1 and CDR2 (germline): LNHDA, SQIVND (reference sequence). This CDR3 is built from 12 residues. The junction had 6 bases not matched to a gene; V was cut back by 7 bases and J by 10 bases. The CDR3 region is CASTRGGREQFF. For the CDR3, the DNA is TGTGCCAGTACCCGGGGGGGGCGGGAGCAGTTCTTC.

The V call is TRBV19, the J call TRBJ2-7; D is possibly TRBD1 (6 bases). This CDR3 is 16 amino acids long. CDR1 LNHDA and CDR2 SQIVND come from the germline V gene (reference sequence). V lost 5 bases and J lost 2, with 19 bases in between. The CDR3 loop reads CASSVVPGTHPYEQYF. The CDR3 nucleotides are TGTGCCAGTAGTGTTGTCCCCGGGACACACCCCTACGAGCAGTACTTC.

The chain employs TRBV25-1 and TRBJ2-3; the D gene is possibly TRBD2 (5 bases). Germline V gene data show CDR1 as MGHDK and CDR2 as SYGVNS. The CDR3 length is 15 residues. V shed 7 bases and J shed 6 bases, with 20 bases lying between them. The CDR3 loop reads CASNSGLGWEDTQYF. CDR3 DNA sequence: TGTGCCAGCAACTCAGGTCTGGGGTGGGAGGATACGCAGTATTTT. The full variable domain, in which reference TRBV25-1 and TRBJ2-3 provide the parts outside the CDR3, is EADIYQTPRYLVIGTGKKITLECSQTMGHDKMYWYQQDPGMELHLIHYSYGVNSTEKGDLSSESTVSRIRTEHFPLTLESARPSHTSQYLCASNSGLGWEDTQYFGPGTRLTVL.

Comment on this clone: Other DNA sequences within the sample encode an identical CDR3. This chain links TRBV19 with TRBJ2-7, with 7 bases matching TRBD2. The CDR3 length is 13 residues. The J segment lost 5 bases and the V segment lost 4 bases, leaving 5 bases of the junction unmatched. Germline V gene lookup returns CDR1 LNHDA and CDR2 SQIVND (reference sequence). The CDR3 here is CASSRDRGDEQYF. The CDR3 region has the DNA TGTGCCAGTAGTAGGGACCGGGGGGACGAGCAGTACTTC.

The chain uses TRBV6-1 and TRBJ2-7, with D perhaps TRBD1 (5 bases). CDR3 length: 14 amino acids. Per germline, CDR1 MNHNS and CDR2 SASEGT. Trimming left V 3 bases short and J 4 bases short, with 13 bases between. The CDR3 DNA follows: TGTGCCAGCAGTGACCCAGGGCTGGGTTACGAGCAGTACTTC. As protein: CASSDPGLGYEQYF.

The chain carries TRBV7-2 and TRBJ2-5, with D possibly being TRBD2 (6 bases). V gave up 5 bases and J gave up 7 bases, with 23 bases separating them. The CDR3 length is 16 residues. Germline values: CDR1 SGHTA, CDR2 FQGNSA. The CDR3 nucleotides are TGTGCCAGCAGCGCTGGGACTGCCACCCAGGCGGGGACCCAGTACTTC. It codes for CASSAGTATQAGTQYF.

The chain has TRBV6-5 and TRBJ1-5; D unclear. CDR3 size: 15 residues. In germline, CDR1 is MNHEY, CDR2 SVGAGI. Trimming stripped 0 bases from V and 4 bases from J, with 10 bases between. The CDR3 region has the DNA TGTGCCAGCAGTTACTCGGAGACCGCTAATCAGCCCCAGCATTTT. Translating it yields CASSYSETANQPQHF.

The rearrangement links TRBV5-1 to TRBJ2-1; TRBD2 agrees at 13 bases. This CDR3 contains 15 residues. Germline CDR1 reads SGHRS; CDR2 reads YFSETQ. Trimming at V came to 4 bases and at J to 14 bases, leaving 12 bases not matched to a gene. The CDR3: CASSGGLAGSPLEFF. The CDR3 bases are TGCGCCAGCAGCGGGGGACTAGCGGGGAGCCCATTGGAGTTCTTC.

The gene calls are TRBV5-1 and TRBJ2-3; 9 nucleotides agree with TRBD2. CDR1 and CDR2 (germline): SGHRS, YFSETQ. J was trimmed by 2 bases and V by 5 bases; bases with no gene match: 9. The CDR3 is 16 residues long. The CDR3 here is CASRINSGGLTDTQYF. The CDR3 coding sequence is TGCGCCAGCAGAATTAATAGCGGGGGACTCACAGATACGCAGTATTTT.

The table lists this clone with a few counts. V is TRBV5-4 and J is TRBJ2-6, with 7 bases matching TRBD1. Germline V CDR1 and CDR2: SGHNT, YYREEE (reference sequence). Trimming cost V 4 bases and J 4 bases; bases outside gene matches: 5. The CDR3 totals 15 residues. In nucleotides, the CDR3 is TGTGCCAGCAGCAAAACAGGGGACGGGGCCAACGTCCTGACTTTC. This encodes CASSKTGDGANVLTF. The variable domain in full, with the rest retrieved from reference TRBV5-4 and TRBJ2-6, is ETGVTQSPTHLIKTRGQQVTLRCSSQSGHNTVSWYQQALGQGPQFIFQYYREEENGRGNFPPRFSGLQFPNYSSELNVNALELDDSALYLCASSKTGDGANVLTFGAGSRLTVL.

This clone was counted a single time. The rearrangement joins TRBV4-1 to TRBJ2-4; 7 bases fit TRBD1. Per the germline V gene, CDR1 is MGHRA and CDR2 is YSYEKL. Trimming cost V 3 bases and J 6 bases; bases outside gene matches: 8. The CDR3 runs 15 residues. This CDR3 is CASSQVTGVGNIQYF. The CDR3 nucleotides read TGCGCCAGCAGCCAGGTCACAGGGGTGGGAAACATTCAGTACTTC.

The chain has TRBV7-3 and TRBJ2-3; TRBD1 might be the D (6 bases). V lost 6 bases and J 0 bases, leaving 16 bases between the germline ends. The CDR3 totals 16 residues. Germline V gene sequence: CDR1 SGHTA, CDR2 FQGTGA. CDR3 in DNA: TGTGCCAGCAGGCTCACAGGGAATCCGAGCACAGATACGCAGTATTTT. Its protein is CASRLTGNPSTDTQYF.

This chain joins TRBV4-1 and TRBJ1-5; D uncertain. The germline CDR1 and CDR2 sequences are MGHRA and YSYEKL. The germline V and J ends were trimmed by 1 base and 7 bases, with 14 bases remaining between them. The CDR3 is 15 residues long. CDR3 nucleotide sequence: TGCGCCAGCAGCCAAGCTCGCAGATCAGGCCAGCCCCAGCATTTT. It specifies CASSQARRSGQPQHF.

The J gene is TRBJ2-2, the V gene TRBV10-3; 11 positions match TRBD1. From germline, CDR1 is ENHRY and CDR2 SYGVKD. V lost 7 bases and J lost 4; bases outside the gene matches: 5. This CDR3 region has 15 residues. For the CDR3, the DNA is TGTGCCATCACCGGACAGGGGGCTGTCACCGGGGAGCTGTTTTTT. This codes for CAITGQGAVTGELFF.

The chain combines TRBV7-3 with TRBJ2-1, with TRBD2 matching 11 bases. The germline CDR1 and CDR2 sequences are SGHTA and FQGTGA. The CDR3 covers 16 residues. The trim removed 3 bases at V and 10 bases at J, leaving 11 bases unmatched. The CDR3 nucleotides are TGTGCCAGCAGCTTCCTCTCACTAGCGGGAGCAAACGAGCAGTTCTTC. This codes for CASSFLSLAGANEQFF. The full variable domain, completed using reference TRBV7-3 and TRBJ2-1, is GAGVSQTPSNKVTEKGKYVELRCDPISGHTALYWYRQSLGQGPEFLIYFQGTGAADDSGLPNDRFFAVRPEGSVSTLKIQRTERGDSAVYLCASSFLSLAGANEQFFGPGTRLTVL.

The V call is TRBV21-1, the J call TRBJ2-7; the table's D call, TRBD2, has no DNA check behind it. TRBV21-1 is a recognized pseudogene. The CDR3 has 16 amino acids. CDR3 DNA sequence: TGTGCCAGCAGCAAAAAGAGTGGCGGGCTTGGCTACGAGCAGTACTTC. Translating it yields CASSKKSGGLGYEQYF.

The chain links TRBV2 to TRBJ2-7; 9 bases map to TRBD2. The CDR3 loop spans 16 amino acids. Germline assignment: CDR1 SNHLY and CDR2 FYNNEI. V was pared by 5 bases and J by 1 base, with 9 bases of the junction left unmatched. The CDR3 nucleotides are TGTGCCAGCAGTCCCCAGGGACTAGCCGTTTCCTACGAGCAGTACTTC. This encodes CASSPQGLAVSYEQYF. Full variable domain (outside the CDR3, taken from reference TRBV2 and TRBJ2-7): EPEVTQTPSHQVTQMGQEVILRCVPISNHLYFYWYRQILGQKVEFLVSFYNNEISEKSEIFDDQFSVERPDGSNFTLKIRSTKLEDSAMYFCASSPQGLAVSYEQYFGPGTRLTVT.

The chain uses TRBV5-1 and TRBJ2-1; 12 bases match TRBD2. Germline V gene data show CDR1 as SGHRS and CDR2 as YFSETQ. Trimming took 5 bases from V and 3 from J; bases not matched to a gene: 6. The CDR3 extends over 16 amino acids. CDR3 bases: TGCGCCAGCAGTCCGACTAGCGGGAGCCTCTACAATGAGCAGTTCTTC. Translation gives CASSPTSGSLYNEQFF.

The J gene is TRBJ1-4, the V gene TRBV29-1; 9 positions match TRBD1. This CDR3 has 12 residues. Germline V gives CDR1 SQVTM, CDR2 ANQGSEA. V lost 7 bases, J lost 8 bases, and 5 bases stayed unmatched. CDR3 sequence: CSGGQGGEKLFF. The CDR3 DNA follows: TGCAGCGGGGGACAGGGTGGGGAAAAACTGTTTTTT.

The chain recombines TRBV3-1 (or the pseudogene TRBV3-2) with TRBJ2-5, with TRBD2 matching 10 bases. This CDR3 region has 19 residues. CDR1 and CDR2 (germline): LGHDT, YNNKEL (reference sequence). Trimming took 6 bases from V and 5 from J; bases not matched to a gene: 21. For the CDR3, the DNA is TGTGCCAGCAGGCGAACCTCGGAGGGACTAGCGAGCCGAGGGGAGACCCAGTACTTC. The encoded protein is CASRRTSEGLASRGETQYF.

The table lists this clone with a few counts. The CDR3 DNA follows: TGTGCCAGTAGTATAAGACTAGCGGGAGGGAACACCGGGGAGCTGTTTTTT. Amino acid sequence: CASSIRLAGGNTGELFF. This sequence joins TRBV19 and TRBJ2-2, with 13 bases identical to TRBD2. Trimming took 2 bases from V and 1 from J; bases not matched to a gene: 1. The CDR3 contains 17 residues. CDR1 and CDR2 from the germline V gene are LNHDA and SQIVND (reference sequence).